Only a few counts were recorded for the clone carrying this T cell receptor (beta chain). Antigen: not known. TCRdb reanalysed the 5' RACE reads using MiXCR and keeps one entry per CDR3 protein. The table shows approximately 260,000 distinct CDR3 sequences, with 15% to 20% occurring only once. The sample comes from a study of CD8 T cells in ankylosing spondylitis. General study points: Ankylosing spondylitis blood appeared to carry a characteristic TCR beta motif of roughly eight highly homologous variants.

Germline V lookup: CDR1 MGHRA, CDR2 YSYEKL. The CDR3 loop spans 15 amino acids. V lost 0 bases to trimming and J lost 4 bases; unmatched junction nucleotides: 4. The V and J genes are TRBV4-1 and TRBJ2-7; TRBD1 aligns across 9 bases. The receptor was isolated from a male donor with ankylosing spondylitis or in good health (not recorded which). The source material was blood, either unsorted or a sorted T cell fraction (not recorded which). The chain's CDR3 is CASSQDRGQGYEQYF. In DNA, the CDR3 is TGCGCCAGCAGCCAAGATCGGGGACAGGGTTACGAGCAGTACTTC.